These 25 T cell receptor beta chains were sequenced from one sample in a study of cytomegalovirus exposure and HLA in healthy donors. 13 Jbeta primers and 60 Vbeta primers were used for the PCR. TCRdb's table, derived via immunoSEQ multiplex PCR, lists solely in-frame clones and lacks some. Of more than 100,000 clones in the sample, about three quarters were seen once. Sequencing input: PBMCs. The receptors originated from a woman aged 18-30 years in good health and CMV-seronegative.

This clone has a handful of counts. This CDR3 reads CASVRGFGTGNTIYF. The CDR3 nucleotides read TGTGCCAGCGTAAGGGGGTTCGGAACTGGAAACACCATATATTTT. The rearrangement links TRBV6-1 to TRBJ1-3; possibly TRBD1 for D (6 bases). V was trimmed by 8 bases and J by 2 bases, leaving 16 bases between them. Germline values: CDR1 MNHNS, CDR2 SASEGT. This CDR3 is 15 amino acids long.

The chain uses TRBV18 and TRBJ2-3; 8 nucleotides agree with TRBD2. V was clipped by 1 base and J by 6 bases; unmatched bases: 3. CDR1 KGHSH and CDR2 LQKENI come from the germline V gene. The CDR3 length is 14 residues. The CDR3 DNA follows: TGTGCCAGCTCACCACAGCGGGAGACTGATACGCAGTATTTT. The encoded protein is CASSPQRETDTQYF.

The CDR3 nucleotides read TGTGCCAGCAGCTTAGGGACATTTAGCAATCAGCCCCAGCATTTT. It encodes CASSLGTFSNQPQHF. J is TRBJ1-5 and V is TRBV7-9; maybe TRBD1 (5 bases). The V end lost 1 base, the J end lost 0 bases, and 7 bases lay between the germline ends. Germline values: CDR1 SEHNR, CDR2 FQNEAQ (reference sequence). The CDR3 has 15 amino acids.

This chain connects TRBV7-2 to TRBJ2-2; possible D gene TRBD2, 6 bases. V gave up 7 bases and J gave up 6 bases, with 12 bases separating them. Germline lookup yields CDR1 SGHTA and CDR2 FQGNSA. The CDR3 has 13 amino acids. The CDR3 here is CASNYGGSGELFF. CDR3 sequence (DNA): TGTGCCAGCAACTACGGAGGGTCCGGGGAGCTGTTTTTT. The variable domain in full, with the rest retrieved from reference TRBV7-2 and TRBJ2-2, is GAGVSQSPSNKVTEKGKDVELRCDPISGHTALYWYRQSLGQGLEFLIYFQGNSAPDKSGLPSDRFSAERTGGSVSTLTIQRTQQEDSAVYLCASNYGGSGELFFGEGSRLTVL.

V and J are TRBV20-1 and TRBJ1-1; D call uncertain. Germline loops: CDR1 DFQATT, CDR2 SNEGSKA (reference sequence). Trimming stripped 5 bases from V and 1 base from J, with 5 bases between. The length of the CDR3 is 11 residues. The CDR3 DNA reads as TGCAGTGCTTTCAAGAACACTGAAGCTTTCTTT. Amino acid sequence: CSAFKNTEAFF.

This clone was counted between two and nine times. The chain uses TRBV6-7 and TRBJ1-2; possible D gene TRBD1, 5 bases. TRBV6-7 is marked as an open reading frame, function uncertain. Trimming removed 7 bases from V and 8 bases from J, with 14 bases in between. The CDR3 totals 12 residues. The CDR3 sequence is CASNQGKRGYTF. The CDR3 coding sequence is TGTGCCAGCAATCAGGGAAAGAGGGGCTACACCTTC.

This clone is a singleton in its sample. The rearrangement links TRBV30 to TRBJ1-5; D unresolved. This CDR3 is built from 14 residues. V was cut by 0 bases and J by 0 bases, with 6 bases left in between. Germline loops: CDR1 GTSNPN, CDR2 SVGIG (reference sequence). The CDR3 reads CAWSVRDSNQPQHF. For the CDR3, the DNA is TGTGCCTGGAGTGTAAGAGATAGCAATCAGCCCCAGCATTTT. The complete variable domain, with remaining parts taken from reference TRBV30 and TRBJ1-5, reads SQTIHQWPATLVQPVGSPLSLECTVEGTSNPNLYWYRQAAGRGLQLLFYSVGIGQISSEVPQNLSASRPQDRQFILSSKKLLLSDSGFYLCAWSVRDSNQPQHFGDGTRLSIL.

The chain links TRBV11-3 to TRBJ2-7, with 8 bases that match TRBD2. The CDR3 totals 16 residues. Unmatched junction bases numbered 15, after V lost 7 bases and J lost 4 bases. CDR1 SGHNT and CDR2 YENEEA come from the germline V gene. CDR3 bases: TGTGCCAGCACCCCCCCAAGGGCACTAGCGGTTTACGAGCAGTACTTC. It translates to CASTPPRALAVYEQYF.

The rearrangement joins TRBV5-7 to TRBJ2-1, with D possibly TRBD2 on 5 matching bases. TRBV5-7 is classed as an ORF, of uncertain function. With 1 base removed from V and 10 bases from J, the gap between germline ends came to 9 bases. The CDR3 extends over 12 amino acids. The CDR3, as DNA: TGTGCCAGCAGCTTGCCGGGGAGCGAGCAGTTCTTC. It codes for CASSLPGSEQFF.

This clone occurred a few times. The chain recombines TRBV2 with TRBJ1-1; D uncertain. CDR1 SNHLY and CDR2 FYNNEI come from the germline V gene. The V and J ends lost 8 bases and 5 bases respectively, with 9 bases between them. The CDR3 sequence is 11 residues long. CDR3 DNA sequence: TGTGCCAGCCAGAGGTGGACTGAAGCTTTCTTT. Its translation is CASQRWTEAFF.

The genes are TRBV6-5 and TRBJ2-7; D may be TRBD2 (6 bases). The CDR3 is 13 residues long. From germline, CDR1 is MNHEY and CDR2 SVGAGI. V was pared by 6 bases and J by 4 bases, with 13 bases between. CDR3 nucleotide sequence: TGTGCCAGCAGCCGATCGGGGGAGTACGAGCAGTACTTC. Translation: CASSRSGEYEQYF.

The CDR3 is CAWSVLGLTDTQYF. CDR3 nucleotide sequence: TGTGCCTGGAGTGTATTGGGCCTCACAGATACGCAGTATTTT. The V and J genes are TRBV30 and TRBJ2-3; D is unresolved. Germline V CDR1 and CDR2: GTSNPN, SVGIG (reference sequence). V lost 0 bases, J lost 2 bases, and 9 bases lay in between. This CDR3 comprises 14 residues.

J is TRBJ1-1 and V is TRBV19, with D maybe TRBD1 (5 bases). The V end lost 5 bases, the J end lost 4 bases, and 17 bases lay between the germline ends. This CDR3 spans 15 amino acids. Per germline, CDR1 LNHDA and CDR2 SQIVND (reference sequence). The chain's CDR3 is CASSDFGTGGTEAFF. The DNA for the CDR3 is TGTGCCAGTAGTGACTTCGGGACGGGGGGCACTGAAGCTTTCTTT.

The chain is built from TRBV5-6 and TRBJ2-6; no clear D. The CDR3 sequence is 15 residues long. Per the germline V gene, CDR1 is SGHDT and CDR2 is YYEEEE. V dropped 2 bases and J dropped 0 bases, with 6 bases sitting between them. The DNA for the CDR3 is TGTGCCAGCAGCTTCCCCATCTCTGGGGCCAACGTCCTGACTTTC. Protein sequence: CASSFPISGANVLTF.

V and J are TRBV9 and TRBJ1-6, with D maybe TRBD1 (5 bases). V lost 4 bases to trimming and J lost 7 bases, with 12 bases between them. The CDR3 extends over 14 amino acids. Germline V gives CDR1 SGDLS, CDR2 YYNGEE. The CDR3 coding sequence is TGTGCCAGCAGCTCCAGACAGACCAATTCACCCCTCCACTTT. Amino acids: CASSSRQTNSPLHF.

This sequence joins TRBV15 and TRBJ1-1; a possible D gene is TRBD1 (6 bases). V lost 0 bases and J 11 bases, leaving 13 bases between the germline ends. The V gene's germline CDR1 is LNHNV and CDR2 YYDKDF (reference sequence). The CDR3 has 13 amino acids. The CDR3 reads CATSREVVRGAFF. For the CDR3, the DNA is TGTGCCACCAGCAGAGAGGTGGTCAGGGGTGCTTTCTTT.

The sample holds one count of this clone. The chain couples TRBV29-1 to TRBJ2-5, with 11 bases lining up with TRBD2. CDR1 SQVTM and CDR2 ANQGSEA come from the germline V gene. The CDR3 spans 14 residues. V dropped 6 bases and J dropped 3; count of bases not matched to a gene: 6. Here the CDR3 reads CSVLPGLAEETQYF. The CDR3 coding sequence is TGCAGCGTGCTCCCGGGACTAGCGGAAGAGACCCAGTACTTC.

CDR3 coding DNA: TGTGCCACCAGCAGAGATTTGGCGAAGGGAGCTTTCTATGGCTACACCTTC. Residues: CATSRDLAKGAFYGYTF. The chain is built from TRBV15 and TRBJ1-2, with unresolved D. The CDR3 covers 17 residues. V was shortened by 0 bases and J by 4 bases, with 18 bases between the two germline ends. The V gene's germline CDR1 is LNHNV and CDR2 YYDKDF (reference sequence). The full variable domain, rest sourced from reference TRBV15 and TRBJ1-2, is DAMVIQNPRYQVTQFGKPVTLSCSQTLNHNVMYWYQQKSSQAPKLLFHYYDKDFNNEADTPDNFQSRRPNTSFCFLDIRSPGLGDTAMYLCATSRDLAKGAFYGYTFGSGTRLTVV.

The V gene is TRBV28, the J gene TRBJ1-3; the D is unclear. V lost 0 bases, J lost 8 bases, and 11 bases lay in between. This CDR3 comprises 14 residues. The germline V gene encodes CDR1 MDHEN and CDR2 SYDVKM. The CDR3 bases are TGTGCCAGCAGTTTATGGCAGGAGGAATACACCATATATTTT. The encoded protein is CASSLWQEEYTIYF.

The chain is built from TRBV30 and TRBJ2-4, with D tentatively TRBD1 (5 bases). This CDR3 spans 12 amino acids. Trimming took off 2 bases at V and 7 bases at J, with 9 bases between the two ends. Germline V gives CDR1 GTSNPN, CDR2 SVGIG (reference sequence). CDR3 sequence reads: CAWSRPGNIQYF. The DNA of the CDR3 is TGTGCCTGGAGTCGCCCAGGGAACATTCAGTACTTC. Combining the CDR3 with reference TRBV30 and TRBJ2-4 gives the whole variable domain SQTIHQWPATLVQPVGSPLSLECTVEGTSNPNLYWYRQAAGRGLQLLFYSVGIGQISSEVPQNLSASRPQDRQFILSSKKLLLSDSGFYLCAWSRPGNIQYFGAGTRLSVL.

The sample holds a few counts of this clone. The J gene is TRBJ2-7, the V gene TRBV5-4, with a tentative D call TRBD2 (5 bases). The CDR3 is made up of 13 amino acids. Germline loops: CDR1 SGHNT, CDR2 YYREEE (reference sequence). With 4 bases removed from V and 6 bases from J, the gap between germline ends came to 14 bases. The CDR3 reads CASSTGIASEQYF. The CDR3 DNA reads TGTGCCAGCAGCACCGGGATAGCGTCCGAGCAGTACTTC.

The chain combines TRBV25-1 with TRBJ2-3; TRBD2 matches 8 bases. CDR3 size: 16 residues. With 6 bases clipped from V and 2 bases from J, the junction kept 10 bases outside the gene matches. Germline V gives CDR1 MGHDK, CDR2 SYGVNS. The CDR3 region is CASRGPLAGFTDTQYF. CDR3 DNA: TGTGCCAGCAGGGGGCCCTTAGCGGGATTCACAGATACGCAGTATTTT.

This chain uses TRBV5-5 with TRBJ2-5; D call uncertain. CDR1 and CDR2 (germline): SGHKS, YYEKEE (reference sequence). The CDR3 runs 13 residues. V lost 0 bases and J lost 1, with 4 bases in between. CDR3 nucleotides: TGTGCCAGCAGCTTGGACAGCCAAGAGACCCAGTACTTC. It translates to CASSLDSQETQYF.

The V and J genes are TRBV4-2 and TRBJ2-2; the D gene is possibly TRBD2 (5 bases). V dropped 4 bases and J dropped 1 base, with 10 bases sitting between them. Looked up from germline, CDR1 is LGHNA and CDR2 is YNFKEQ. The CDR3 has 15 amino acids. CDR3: CASSPPEGNTGELFF. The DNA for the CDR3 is TGTGCCAGCAGCCCTCCCGAGGGGAACACCGGGGAGCTGTTTTTT.

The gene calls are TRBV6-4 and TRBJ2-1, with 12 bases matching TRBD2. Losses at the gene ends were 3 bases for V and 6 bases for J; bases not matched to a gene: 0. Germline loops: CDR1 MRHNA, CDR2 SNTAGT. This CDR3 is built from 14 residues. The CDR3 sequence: CASSELAGGNEQFF. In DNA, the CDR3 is TGTGCCAGCAGTGAACTAGCGGGAGGCAATGAGCAGTTCTTC.